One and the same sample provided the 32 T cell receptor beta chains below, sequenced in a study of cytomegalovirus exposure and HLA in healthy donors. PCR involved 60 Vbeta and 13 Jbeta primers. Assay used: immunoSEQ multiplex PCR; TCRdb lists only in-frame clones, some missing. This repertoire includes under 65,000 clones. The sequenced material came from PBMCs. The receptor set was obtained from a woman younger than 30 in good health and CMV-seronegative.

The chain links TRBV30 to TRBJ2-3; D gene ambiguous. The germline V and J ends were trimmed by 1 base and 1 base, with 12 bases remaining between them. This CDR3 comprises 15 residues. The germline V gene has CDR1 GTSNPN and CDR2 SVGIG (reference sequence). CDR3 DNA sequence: TGTGCCTGGAGTGCCGCAGCGCTCGGCACAGATACGCAGTATTTT. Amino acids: CAWSAAALGTDTQYF.

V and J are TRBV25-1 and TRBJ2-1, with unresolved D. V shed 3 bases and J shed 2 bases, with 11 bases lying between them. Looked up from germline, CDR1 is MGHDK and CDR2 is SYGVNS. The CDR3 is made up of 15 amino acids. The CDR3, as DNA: TGTGCCAGCAGTGAGCCAGGTTCTACCTACAATGAGCAGTTCTTC. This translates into CASSEPGSTYNEQFF.

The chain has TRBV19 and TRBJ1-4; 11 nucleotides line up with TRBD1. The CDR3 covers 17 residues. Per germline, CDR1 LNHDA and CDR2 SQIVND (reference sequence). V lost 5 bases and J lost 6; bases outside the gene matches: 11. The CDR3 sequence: CASSPRTGGWNDEKLFF. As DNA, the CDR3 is TGTGCCAGTAGTCCGAGGACAGGGGGCTGGAACGATGAAAAACTGTTTTTT.

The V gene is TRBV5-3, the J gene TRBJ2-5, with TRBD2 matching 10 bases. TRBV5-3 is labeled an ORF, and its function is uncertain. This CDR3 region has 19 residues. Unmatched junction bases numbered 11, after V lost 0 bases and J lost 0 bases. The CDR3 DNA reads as TGTGCCAGAAGCTTGGCCTCGCTAGCGGGGGCCCACCACCAAGAGACCCAGTACTTC. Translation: CARSLASLAGAHHQETQYF.

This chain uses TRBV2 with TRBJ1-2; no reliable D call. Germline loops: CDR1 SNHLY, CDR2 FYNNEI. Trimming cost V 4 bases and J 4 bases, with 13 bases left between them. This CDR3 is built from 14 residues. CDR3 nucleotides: TGTGCCAGCAGTGGGGCAGGCGCCGGCTATGGCTACACCTTC. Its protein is CASSGAGAGYGYTF.

The CDR3 spells CASRPRTAGDAEAFF. The DNA for the CDR3 is TGTGCCAGCAGACCGAGGACGGCGGGGGACGCTGAAGCTTTCTTT. This sequence joins TRBV5-4 and TRBJ1-1, with a tentative D call TRBD1 (5 bases). The CDR3 loop spans 15 amino acids. CDR1 is SGHNT and CDR2 is YYREEE in the germline V gene (reference sequence). Deletions cut 5 bases from V and 6 bases from J, with 20 bases between.

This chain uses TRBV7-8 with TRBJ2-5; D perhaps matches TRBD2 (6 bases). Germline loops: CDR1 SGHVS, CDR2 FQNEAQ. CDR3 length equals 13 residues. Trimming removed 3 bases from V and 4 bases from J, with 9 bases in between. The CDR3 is CASSFSGLETQYF. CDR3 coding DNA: TGTGCCAGCAGCTTTAGCGGCCTAGAGACCCAGTACTTC.

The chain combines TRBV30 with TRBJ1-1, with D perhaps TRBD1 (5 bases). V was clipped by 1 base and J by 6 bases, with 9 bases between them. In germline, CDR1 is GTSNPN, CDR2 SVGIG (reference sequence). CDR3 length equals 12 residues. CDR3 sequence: CAWSGQFAEAFF. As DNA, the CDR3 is TGTGCCTGGAGTGGACAGTTCGCTGAAGCTTTCTTT. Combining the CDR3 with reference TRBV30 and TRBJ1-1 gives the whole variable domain SQTIHQWPATLVQPVGSPLSLECTVEGTSNPNLYWYRQAAGRGLQLLFYSVGIGQISSEVPQNLSASRPQDRQFILSSKKLLLSDSGFYLCAWSGQFAEAFFGQGTRLTVV.

The CDR3 sequence is CASSYEDRSTEAFF. The CDR3 nucleotides read TGTGCCAGCAGCTATGAGGACAGGTCCACTGAAGCTTTCTTT. The V gene is TRBV9, the J gene TRBJ1-1, with 7 bases identical to TRBD1. This CDR3 is built from 14 residues. Germline V gives CDR1 SGDLS, CDR2 YYNGEE. With 4 bases clipped from V and 4 bases from J, the junction kept 7 bases outside the gene matches. Based on the CDR3 plus reference TRBV9 and TRBJ1-1, the full variable domain is DSGVTQTPKHLITATGQRVTLRCSPRSGDLSVYWYQQSLDQGLQFLIQYYNGEERAKGNILERFSAQQFPDLHSELNLSSLELGDSALYFCASSYEDRSTEAFFGQGTRLTVV.

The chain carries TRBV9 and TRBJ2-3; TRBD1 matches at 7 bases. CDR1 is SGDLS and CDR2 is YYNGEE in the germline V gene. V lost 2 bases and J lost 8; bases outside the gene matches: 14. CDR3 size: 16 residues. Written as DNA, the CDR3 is TGTGCCAGCAGCGTGTCAGGGGGAGAAGGTTTCGGTACGCAGTATTTT. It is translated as CASSVSGGEGFGTQYF.

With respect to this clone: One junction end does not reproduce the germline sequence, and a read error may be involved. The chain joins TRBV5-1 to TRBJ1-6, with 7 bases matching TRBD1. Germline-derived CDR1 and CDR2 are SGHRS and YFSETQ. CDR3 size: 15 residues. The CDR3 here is CASSLVTGANSHLHF. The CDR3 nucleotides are TGCGCCAGCAGCTTGGTTACAGGGGCGAATTCACACCTCCACTTT.

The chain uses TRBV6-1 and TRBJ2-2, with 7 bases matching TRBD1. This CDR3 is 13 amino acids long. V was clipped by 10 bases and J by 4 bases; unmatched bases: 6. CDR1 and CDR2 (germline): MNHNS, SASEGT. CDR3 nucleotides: TGTGCCATCGAACCAGGGGGCACCGGGGAGCTGTTTTTT. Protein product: CAIEPGGTGELFF.

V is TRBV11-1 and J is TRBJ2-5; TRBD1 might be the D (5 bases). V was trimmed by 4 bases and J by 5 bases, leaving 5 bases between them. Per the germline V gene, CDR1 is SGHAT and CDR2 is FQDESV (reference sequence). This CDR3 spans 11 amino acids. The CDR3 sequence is CASSSGETQYF. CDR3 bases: TGTGCCAGCAGCTCAGGGGAGACCCAGTACTTC. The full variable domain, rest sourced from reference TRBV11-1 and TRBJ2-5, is EAEVAQSPRYKITEKSQAVAFWCDPISGHATLYWYRQILGQGPELLVQFQDESVVDDSQLPKDRFSAERLKGVDSTLKIQPAELGDSAMYLCASSSGETQYFGPGTRLLVL.

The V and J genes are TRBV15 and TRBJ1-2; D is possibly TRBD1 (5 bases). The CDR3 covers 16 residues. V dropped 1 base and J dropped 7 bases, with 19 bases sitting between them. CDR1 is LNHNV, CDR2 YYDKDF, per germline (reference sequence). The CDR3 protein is CATSRVSGGGISGYTF. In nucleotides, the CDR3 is TGTGCCACCAGCAGAGTATCGGGTGGGGGGATATCTGGCTACACCTTC. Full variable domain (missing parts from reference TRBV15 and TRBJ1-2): DAMVIQNPRYQVTQFGKPVTLSCSQTLNHNVMYWYQQKSSQAPKLLFHYYDKDFNNEADTPDNFQSRRPNTSFCFLDIRSPGLGDTAMYLCATSRVSGGGISGYTFGSGTRLTVV.

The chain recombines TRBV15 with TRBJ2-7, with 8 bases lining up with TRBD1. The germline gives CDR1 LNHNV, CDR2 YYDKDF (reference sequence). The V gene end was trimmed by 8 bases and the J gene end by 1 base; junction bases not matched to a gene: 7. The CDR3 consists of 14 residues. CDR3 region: CATQRQGISYEQYF. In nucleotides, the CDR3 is TGTGCCACCCAGCGACAGGGGATATCCTACGAGCAGTACTTC.

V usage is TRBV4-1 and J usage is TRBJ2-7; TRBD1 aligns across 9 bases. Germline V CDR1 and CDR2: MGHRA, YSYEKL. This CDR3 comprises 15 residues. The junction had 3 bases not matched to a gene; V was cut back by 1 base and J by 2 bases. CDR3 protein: CASSQGTGDPYEQYF. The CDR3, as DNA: TGCGCCAGCAGCCAAGGGACAGGGGATCCCTACGAGCAGTACTTC.

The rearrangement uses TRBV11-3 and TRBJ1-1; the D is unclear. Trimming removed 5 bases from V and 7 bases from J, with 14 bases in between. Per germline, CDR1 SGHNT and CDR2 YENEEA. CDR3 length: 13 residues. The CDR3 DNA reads TGTGCCAGCAGCCTCGCCGAAGAGGGTGAAGCTTTCTTT. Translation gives CASSLAEEGEAFF.

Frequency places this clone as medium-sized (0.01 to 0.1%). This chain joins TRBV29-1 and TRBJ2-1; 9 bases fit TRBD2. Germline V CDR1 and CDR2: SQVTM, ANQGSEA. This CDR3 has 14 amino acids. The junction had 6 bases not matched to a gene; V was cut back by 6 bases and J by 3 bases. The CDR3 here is CSVNSGSGYNEQFF. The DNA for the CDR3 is TGCAGCGTCAATAGCGGGAGTGGCTACAATGAGCAGTTCTTC.

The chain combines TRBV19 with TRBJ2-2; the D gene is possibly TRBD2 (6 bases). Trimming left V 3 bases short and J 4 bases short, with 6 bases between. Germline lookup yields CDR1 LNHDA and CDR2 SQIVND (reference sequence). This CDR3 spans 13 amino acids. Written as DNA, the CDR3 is TGTGCCAGTAGTATGGGGGGCACCGGGGAGCTGTTTTTT. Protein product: CASSMGGTGELFF.

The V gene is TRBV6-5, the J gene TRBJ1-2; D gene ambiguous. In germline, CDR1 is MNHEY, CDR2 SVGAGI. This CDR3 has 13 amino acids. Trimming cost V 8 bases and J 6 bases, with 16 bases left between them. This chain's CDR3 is CASRVSRRDGYTF. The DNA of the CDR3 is TGTGCCAGCCGAGTATCCCGGAGGGATGGCTACACCTTC.

CDR3 bases: TGTGCCAGCAGCGCTATGACTAGGAACACTGAAGCTTTCTTT. Translation gives CASSAMTRNTEAFF. V usage is TRBV9 and J usage is TRBJ1-1; unclear D gene. CDR1 and CDR2 (germline): SGDLS, YYNGEE. The CDR3 spans 14 residues. Trimming removed 3 bases at V and 1 base at J, with 10 bases between.

The CDR3 loop is CASSPVNRGGEKLFF. In DNA form, the CDR3 reads TGTGCCAGCTCACCGGTCAACAGGGGAGGTGAAAAACTGTTTTTT. This chain joins TRBV18 and TRBJ1-4, with TRBD1 matching 7 bases. J was trimmed by 7 bases and V by 3 bases; bases with no gene match: 8. The CDR3 runs 15 residues. CDR1 is KGHSH, CDR2 LQKENI, per germline.

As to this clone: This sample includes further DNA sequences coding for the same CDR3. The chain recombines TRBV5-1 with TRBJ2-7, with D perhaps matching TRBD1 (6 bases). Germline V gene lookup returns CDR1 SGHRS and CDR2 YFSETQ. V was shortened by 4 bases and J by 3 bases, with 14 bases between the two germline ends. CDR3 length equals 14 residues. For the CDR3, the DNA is TGCGCCAGCAGCCCCGGGACACTGAGCTACGAGCAGTACTTC. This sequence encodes CASSPGTLSYEQYF.

This CDR3 is CASSSVGQISYGYTF. The CDR3 DNA reads as TGTGCCAGCAGCTCGGTGGGACAGATTAGTTATGGCTACACCTTC. This sequence joins TRBV7-9 and TRBJ1-2; the match to TRBD1 covers 7 bases. The CDR3 covers 15 residues. Germline values: CDR1 SEHNR, CDR2 FQNEAQ (reference sequence). After removal of 4 bases from V and 5 bases from J, the junction contained 10 bases not matched to a gene.

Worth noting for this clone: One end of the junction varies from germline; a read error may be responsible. The CDR3 DNA reads as TGTGCCAGCAGTCAAGGGACTAGCTCCCACGAGCAGTACTTC. Translation: CASSQGTSSHEQYF. This rearrangement joins TRBV6-1 to TRBJ2-7; 9 nucleotides match TRBD2. Per germline, CDR1 MNHNS and CDR2 SASEGT. CDR3 length: 14 amino acids.

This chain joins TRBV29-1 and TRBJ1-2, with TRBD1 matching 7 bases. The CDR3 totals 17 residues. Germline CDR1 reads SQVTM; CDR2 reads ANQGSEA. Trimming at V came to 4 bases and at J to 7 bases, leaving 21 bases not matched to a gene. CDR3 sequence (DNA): TGCAGCGTTGTCAGCTCGGCAGGGGCGGCTAACAGGGGTGGCTACACCTTC. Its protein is CSVVSSAGAANRGGYTF.

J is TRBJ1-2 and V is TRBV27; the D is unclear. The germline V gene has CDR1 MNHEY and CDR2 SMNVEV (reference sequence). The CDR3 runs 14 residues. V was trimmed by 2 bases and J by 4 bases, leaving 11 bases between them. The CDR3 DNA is TGTGCCAGCAGTTTAATAGGCGGAGGCTATGGCTACACCTTC. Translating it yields CASSLIGGGYGYTF.

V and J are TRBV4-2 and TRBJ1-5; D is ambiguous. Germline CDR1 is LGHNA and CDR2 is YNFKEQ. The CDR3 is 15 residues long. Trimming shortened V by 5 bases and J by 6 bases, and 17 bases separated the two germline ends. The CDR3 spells CASSSAGISGQPQHF. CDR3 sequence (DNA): TGTGCCAGCAGCAGTGCCGGGATTTCGGGTCAGCCCCAGCATTTT.

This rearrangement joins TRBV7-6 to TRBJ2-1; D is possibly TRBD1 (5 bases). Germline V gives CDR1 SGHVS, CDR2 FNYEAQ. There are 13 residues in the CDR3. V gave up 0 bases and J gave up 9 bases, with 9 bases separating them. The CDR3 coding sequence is TGTGCCAGCAGCTTAGCGCAGGGTAGTGAGCAGTTCTTC. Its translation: CASSLAQGSEQFF.

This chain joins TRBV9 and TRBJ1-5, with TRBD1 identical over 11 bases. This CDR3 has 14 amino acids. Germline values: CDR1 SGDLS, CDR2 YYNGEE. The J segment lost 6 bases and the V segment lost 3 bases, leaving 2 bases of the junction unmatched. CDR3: CASSGGTGGQPQHF. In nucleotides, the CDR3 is TGTGCCAGCAGCGGAGGGACAGGGGGTCAGCCCCAGCATTTT.

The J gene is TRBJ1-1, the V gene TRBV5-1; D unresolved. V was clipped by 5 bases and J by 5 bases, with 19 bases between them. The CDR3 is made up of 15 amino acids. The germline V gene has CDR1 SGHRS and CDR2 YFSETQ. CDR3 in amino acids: CASSSFNPASTEAFF. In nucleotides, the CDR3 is TGCGCCAGCAGTAGTTTCAATCCTGCGTCAACTGAAGCTTTCTTT.

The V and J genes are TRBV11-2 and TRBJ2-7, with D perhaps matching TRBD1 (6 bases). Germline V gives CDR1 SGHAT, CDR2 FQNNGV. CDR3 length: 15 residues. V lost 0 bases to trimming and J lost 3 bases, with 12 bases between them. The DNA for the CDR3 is TGTGCCAGCAGCTTAGATCAGGGGACAATCTACGAGCAGTACTTC. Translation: CASSLDQGTIYEQYF.